The 25 T cell receptor beta chains below were found in one sample sequenced in a study of naive and memory T cell subsets. Broader study findings: Naive repertoires, especially CD8, held a few larger clonotypes, possibly memory cells re-expressing CD45RA.

An equimolar mix of two oligonucleotides served as the beta constant-region primer for TRBC1 and TRBC2. Four rounds of PCR amplified the ligated cDNA using nested alpha and beta constant-region primers plus SP2. A single record per CDR3 protein comes from TCRdb applying MiXCR to the UMI-ligation and nested PCR reads. The profile shows roughly 100,000 distinct CDR3 sequences, more than 12% of them singletons. Their specific antigens are unknown. Sequences were obtained from naive CD8+ T cells from blood. The source is a human donor in good health.

This clonotype came up a few times. The chain couples TRBV7-2 to TRBJ1-1; tentatively, D is TRBD1 (6 bases). The V end lost 4 bases, the J end lost 11 bases, and 20 bases lay between the germline ends. The V gene's germline CDR1 is SGHTA and CDR2 FQGNSA. This CDR3 is 14 amino acids long. CDR3 sequence: CASSSSSTDSKAFF. CDR3 DNA sequence: TGTGCCAGCAGCTCGAGCTCGACGGACAGTAAGGCTTTCTTT.

The rearrangement joins TRBV12-3 or TRBV12-4 to TRBJ1-1; D is undetermined. The CDR3 has 13 amino acids. V lost 1 base and J lost 6, with 9 bases in between. Written as DNA, the CDR3 is TGTGCCAGCAGTTTAGGGAGTTCTGCTGAAGCTTTCTTT. Translation: CASSLGSSAEAFF.

This clonotype has just a few counts. The chain carries TRBV3-1 and TRBJ2-7; D uncertain. V was cut by 2 bases and J by 0 bases, with 8 bases left in between. The CDR3 has 14 residues. Germline V gene sequence: CDR1 LGHDT, CDR2 YNNKEL (reference sequence). CDR3 sequence reads: CASSQTVSSYEQYF. The CDR3 DNA reads as TGTGCCAGCAGCCAAACGGTTAGCTCCTACGAGCAGTACTTC.

This chain links TRBV6-5 with TRBJ2-5; TRBD1 matches at 8 bases. V lost 6 bases, J lost 4 bases, and 10 bases stayed unmatched. Germline CDR1 is MNHEY and CDR2 is SVGAGI. The length of the CDR3 is 15 residues. CDR3 in DNA: TGTGCCAGCAGGCGGGAACACGGGACAGGAGAGACCCAGTACTTC. Protein product: CASRREHGTGETQYF.

V is TRBV30 and J is TRBJ2-3, with 9 positions matching TRBD1. Germline CDR1 GTSNPN, CDR2 SVGIG (reference sequence). CDR3 size: 14 residues. V trimming: 3 bases; J trimming: 5 bases; junction bases outside the gene matches: 6. The CDR3 DNA reads as TGTGCCTGGAGCGTACAGGGGGCCGGAGATACGCAGTATTTT. Its translation: CAWSVQGAGDTQYF.

This clonotype was seen repeatedly, ten times or more. V is TRBV27 and J is TRBJ1-4; D ambiguous. CDR3 size: 11 residues. The germline CDR1 and CDR2 sequences are MNHEY and SMNVEV (reference sequence). Trimming removed 6 bases at V and 6 bases at J, with 5 bases between. CDR3 in amino acids: CASRNYEKLFF. The DNA of the CDR3 is TGTGCCAGCAGGAACTATGAAAAACTGTTTTTT.

This clonotype was seen more than once but under ten times. The chain combines TRBV6-2 or TRBV6-3 with TRBJ2-5; D is unclear. The CDR3 length is 15 residues. Germline CDR1 and CDR2: MNHEY and SVGEGT. V lost 9 bases to trimming and J lost 7 bases, with 24 bases between them. Written as DNA, the CDR3 is TGTGCCAGTCGGCTGTCCCCCAGGCCCGGATGGACCCAGTACTTC. Its protein product is CASRLSPRPGWTQYF.

This clonotype turned up a few times. V gene TRBV12-3 or TRBV12-4 combines with J gene TRBJ2-3; D possibly corresponds to TRBD2 (6 bases). V lost 6 bases to trimming and J lost 5 bases, with 15 bases between them. The CDR3 is made up of 14 amino acids. The DNA of the CDR3 is TGTGCCAGCAGCTCCTGGGTGGGGGGAGATACGCAGTATTTT. This translates into CASSSWVGGDTQYF.

This clonotype has a handful of counts. The chain carries TRBV4-2 and TRBJ1-1, with D perhaps TRBD1 (6 bases). The ends were cut back, 2 bases at V and 8 bases at J, with 12 bases in the middle. Germline V gene data show CDR1 as LGHNA and CDR2 as YNFKEQ. The CDR3 totals 13 residues. CDR3 in amino acids: CASSQLTGPEAFF. The CDR3, as DNA: TGTGCCAGCAGCCAACTGACAGGTCCAGAAGCTTTCTTT.

This chain connects TRBV5-6 to TRBJ2-1; 9 bases map to TRBD2. The CDR3 contains 13 residues. From germline, CDR1 is SGHDT and CDR2 YYEEEE. With 3 bases clipped from V and 12 bases from J, the junction kept 7 bases outside the gene matches. The CDR3 DNA is TGTGCCAGCAGCTCGGGACTAGCTCTAGTGCAGTTCTTC. Protein product: CASSSGLALVQFF.

In this sample, this clonotype turned up a few times. The chain couples TRBV28 to TRBJ2-3; D might be TRBD1 or TRBD2, each matching 6 bases. Trimming took 2 bases from V and 0 from J, leaving 12 bases between them. The CDR3 consists of 16 residues. Germline V gene sequence: CDR1 MDHEN, CDR2 SYDVKM. The CDR3 nucleotides are TGTGCCAGCAGTTTAAGGGGGGCCCTTAGCACAGATACGCAGTATTTT. This translates into CASSLRGALSTDTQYF. Based on the CDR3 plus reference TRBV28 and TRBJ2-3, the full variable domain is DVKVTQSSRYLVKRTGEKVFLECVQDMDHENMFWYRQDPGLGLRLIYFSYDVKMKEKGDIPEGYSVSREKKERFSLILESASTNQTSMYLCASSLRGALSTDTQYFGPGTRLTVL.

In DNA, the CDR3 is TGTGCCAGCACCCCCGGGTGGGGAACCGATGAAAAACTGTTTTTT. Translated, it gives CASTPGWGTDEKLFF. The chain combines TRBV7-9 with TRBJ1-4, with D unclear. Trimming took off 7 bases at V and 6 bases at J, with 18 bases between the two ends. Germline V gene lookup returns CDR1 SEHNR and CDR2 FQNEAQ (reference sequence). The CDR3 has 15 residues.

This clonotype was seen more than once but under ten times. The rearrangement links TRBV6-2 or TRBV6-3 to TRBJ1-6; tentative D call: TRBD1 (5 bases). The CDR3 extends over 16 amino acids. From germline, CDR1 is MNHEY and CDR2 SVGEGT. V gave up 7 bases and J gave up 14 bases, with 27 bases separating them. In DNA form, the CDR3 reads TGTGCCAGCACTCCAGGCCCGGGGCAGCAATATGAGACCCTCCACTTT. Its protein is CASTPGPGQQYETLHF.

This rearrangement joins TRBV20-1 to TRBJ1-1; D might be TRBD1 (5 bases). Trimming left V 0 bases short and J 3 bases short, with 20 bases between. The V gene's germline CDR1 is DFQATT and CDR2 SNEGSKA (reference sequence). This CDR3 is 17 amino acids long. DNA for the CDR3: TGCAGTGCTAGAGATGGGCAGGGACCTCTCATATACACTGAAGCTTTCTTT. Its protein is CSARDGQGPLIYTEAFF.

The V call is TRBV27, the J call TRBJ2-7; D ambiguous. CDR3 size: 12 residues. Per the germline V gene, CDR1 is MNHEY and CDR2 is SMNVEV (reference sequence). The ends were cut back, 11 bases at V and 2 bases at J, with 13 bases in the middle. CDR3: CACEKWTYEQYF. CDR3 in DNA: TGTGCCTGCGAGAAGTGGACCTACGAGCAGTACTTC.

This chain links TRBV2 with TRBJ1-6; D is undetermined. The CDR3 length is 20 residues. The germline V gene encodes CDR1 SNHLY and CDR2 FYNNEI. V was trimmed by 2 bases and J by 1 base, leaving 21 bases between them. CDR3: CASSEPGPLRLGSYNSPLHF. DNA of the CDR3: TGTGCCAGCAGTGAACCTGGGCCATTACGGCTGGGGTCCTATAATTCACCCCTCCACTTT.

This clonotype is a singleton in its sample. V gene TRBV6-2 or TRBV6-3 combines with J gene TRBJ2-1; weak D call: TRBD2 (6 bases). Germline V gene data show CDR1 as MNHEY and CDR2 as SVGEGT. The CDR3 is 12 residues long. With 7 bases removed from V and 7 bases from J, the gap between germline ends came to 11 bases. The CDR3 DNA is TGTGCCAGCACCGGGAGAGATAATGAGCAGTTCTTC. This translates into CASTGRDNEQFF.

This chain joins TRBV3-1 and TRBJ2-3, with TRBD2 identical over 7 bases. The germline gives CDR1 LGHDT, CDR2 YNNKEL (reference sequence). The CDR3 runs to 14 residues. The ends lost 4 bases at V and 4 bases at J; junction bases unmatched: 5. The chain's CDR3 is CASSRRTSSDTQYF. The CDR3 DNA reads TGTGCCAGCAGCCGAAGGACTAGTTCAGATACGCAGTATTTT.

The V and J genes are TRBV9 and TRBJ2-1, with 13 bases matching TRBD2. Germline trimming cut 1 base from V and 0 bases from J; bases unmatched to any gene: 16. The germline gives CDR1 SGDLS, CDR2 YYNGEE. This CDR3 has 22 residues. The CDR3 DNA reads TGTGCCAGCAGCGTACCCTTGACCCCCGGGACTAGCGGGAAATCCTCCTACAATGAGCAGTTCTTC. The encoded protein is CASSVPLTPGTSGKSSYNEQFF.

The sample holds a few counts of this clonotype. J is TRBJ1-4 and V is TRBV7-2; tentatively, D is TRBD1 (5 bases). Germline V lookup: CDR1 SGHTA, CDR2 FQGNSA. The CDR3 length is 18 residues. The germline V and J ends were trimmed by 5 bases and 8 bases, with 27 bases remaining between them. The CDR3 region is CASSAPRGSLVLKEKLFF. DNA for the CDR3: TGTGCCAGCAGCGCCCCCCGGGGCAGTCTCGTACTTAAGGAAAAACTGTTTTTT.

This clonotype was counted ten times or more. This chain joins TRBV10-3 and TRBJ2-1; D not certain. Germline CDR1 ENHRY, CDR2 SYGVKD. V was cut by 2 bases and J by 5 bases, with 4 bases left in between. The CDR3 is 12 residues long. The CDR3, as DNA: TGTGCCATCAGTGAGACGCACAATGAGCAGTTCTTC. The encoded protein is CAISETHNEQFF.

The table lists this clonotype with many counts. V usage is TRBV4-3 and J usage is TRBJ2-4; D is unresolved. The CDR3 is 16 residues long. Germline V CDR1 and CDR2: LGHNA, YSLEER. Between the trimmed V and J ends, which lost 3 bases and 5 bases, there was a span of 17 bases. The CDR3 coding sequence is TGCGCCAGCAGCCATGACTTCCACAGTTCCCAAAACATTCAGTACTTC. This codes for CASSHDFHSSQNIQYF.

CDR3 coding DNA: TGTGCCAGCAGCCAAGGGCGGGAGCTGTTTTTT. It specifies CASSQGRELFF. The rearrangement uses TRBV3-1 and TRBJ2-2, with unresolved D. V gave up 1 base and J gave up 9 bases, with 3 bases separating them. Looked up from germline, CDR1 is LGHDT and CDR2 is YNNKEL (reference sequence). The CDR3 has 11 residues. The full variable domain, completed using reference TRBV3-1 and TRBJ2-2, is DTAVSQTPKYLVTQMGNDKSIKCEQNLGHDTMYWYKQDSKKFLKIMFSYNNKELIINETVPNRFSPKSPDKAHLNLHINSLELGDSAVYFCASSQGRELFFGEGSRLTVL.

This clonotype was seen more than once but under ten times. The gene calls are TRBV5-6 and TRBJ2-7; D perhaps matches TRBD1 (6 bases). Trimming took 4 bases from V and 9 from J, leaving 20 bases between them. This CDR3 has 14 residues. Germline V gene sequence: CDR1 SGHDT, CDR2 YYEEEE. The CDR3 bases are TGTGCCAGCAGCCCCGGACAGACGGGGACCGGGCAGTACTTC. This translates into CASSPGQTGTGQYF.

The CDR3 DNA is TGTGCCAGCAGCGGCGGGACAGCCTGGAATGAAAAACTGTTTTTT. This gives the protein CASSGGTAWNEKLFF. This chain links TRBV6-2 or TRBV6-3 with TRBJ1-4; 7 bases map to TRBD1. Germline V CDR1 and CDR2: MNHEY, SVGEGT. The CDR3 contains 15 residues. The V and J ends lost 6 bases and 5 bases, in that order; junction bases with no gene match: 9.